This T cell receptor beta chain is drawn from a study of response to subunit inactivated influenza vaccine. As to this clonotype: The antigen remains undetermined.

Trimming took 10 bases from V and 0 from J; bases not matched to a gene: 11. The CDR3 covers 18 residues. Germline values: CDR1 MNHEY, CDR2 SVGEGT. Study-wide results and caveats: Authors proposed each seasonal influenza vaccination draws in few new T cells.

TCRdb independently ran MiXCR on the RT-PCR reads; one entry per CDR3 protein. The data show roughly 760,000 distinct CDR3 sequences, with 21% seen just once and more than 8.5% held by the top ten. The sequences come from PBMCs from blood, collected more than 4 days after vaccination. This clonotype originated in a man aged 50-59 years who received an inactivated influenza vaccine. This chain uses TRBV6-2 or TRBV6-3 with TRBJ2-1; TRBD2 agrees at 14 bases. CDR3 in amino acids: CATIHGLAGGFSYNEQFF. CDR3 coding DNA: TGTGCCACCATTCACGGACTAGCGGGAGGTTTCTCCTACAATGAGCAGTTCTTC.